The entry below describes one T cell receptor (beta chain). Its target is not known. The CDR3 runs 12 residues. CDR1 and CDR2 from the germline V gene are MDHEN and SYDVKM. V dropped 10 bases and J dropped 3; count of bases not matched to a gene: 4. The record originates from a study of cytomegalovirus exposure and HLA in healthy donors. General study findings and limits: The study flagged around 160 TCR beta chains as cytomegalovirus-associated.

Some clones are missing from TCRdb's copy, which holds only in-frame ones; the method was immunoSEQ multiplex PCR. The sample contains a few hundred thousand clones, roughly 87% of which appear only once. This sequence originates from a woman aged 25-40 years in good health and CMV-seronegative. Material: PBMCs. This chain uses TRBV28 with TRBJ2-7; 9 bases are shared with TRBD1. CDR3 loop: CATGQGLYEQYF. The CDR3 nucleotides are TGTGCCACGGGACAGGGCCTCTACGAGCAGTACTTC.